This TCR beta chain is from a study of graft-versus-host responses after intestinal transplantation (dated by TCRdb to about 2021). General notes on the study: Multivisceral, liver-intestinal, or isolated intestinal transplants were received by the recipients. Alloreactive clones were identified by sequencing pre-transplant mixed lymphocyte reaction products and comparing these products with unstimulated pre-transplant donor and recipient T cells. After intestinal transplantation, graft-versus-host and host-versus-graft alloreactive T cell clones in the graft, circulation and bone marrow were tracked using bulk TCR-beta CDR3 sequencing. The cohort enrolled under 25 intestinal transplant recipients including one retransplant, and a few patients lacking pretransplant specimens were excluded. Rather than being sequenced by the commercial service, samples from a few later patients were sequenced in-house on an Illumina MiSeq and processed with MiXCR. A peak of at least 4% donor T cells among recipient peripheral blood mononuclear cells was the definition used for donor T cell macrochimerism. All recipients received anti-thymocyte globulin induction followed by maintenance tacrolimus and steroids for about three years. General study outcomes and caveats: Early after transplant, peak levels of circulating GvH clones were associated with declines in HvG clones. The conclusions were limited by the relatively low number and heterogeneity of the intestinal transplant patients. GvH clones were detected in recipient bone marrow, and some of these GvH clones were observed earlier in ileal mucosa or blood, consistent with an intestinal mucosal origin. In the allografts of patients with donor T cell macrochimerism, GvH to HvG T cell clonal ratios were high.

Remarks on this clone: It lacks a known antigen. Base qualities are not provided; no much larger clone lies one nucleotide away.

Sequences GTSNPN (CDR1) and SVGIG (CDR2) are obtained from the germline V gene (reference sequence). Relative to germline, V is 1 base shorter and J is 4 bases shorter, with 14 bases between their ends. From cysteine to phenylalanine, the CDR3 is 14 amino acids long. Just the 42-base CDR3 DNA is kept, in frame starting at base 1. The time point label on this specimen signifies: cells obtained before transplantation from donor or recipient. CD3+CD4+ and CD3+CD8+ populations were FACS-sorted from unstimulated pre-transplant donor and recipient cells taken from spleen or lymph nodes. The library was obtained by the immunoSEQ multiplex PCR assay. For most patients, genomic DNA was isolated using the Qiagen DNeasy Blood and Tissue Kit and was shipped frozen to Adaptive Biotechnologies for TCR sequencing. For most patients, high-throughput TCR-beta CDR3 sequencing of genomic DNA was performed by Adaptive Biotechnologies. The source study handled its data this way. TCR sequencing data for 15 to 20 patients were retrieved from Adaptive's ImmunoSEQ software; a few other patients were processed with MiXCR and VDJtools. To correct CD4 versus CD8 sorting errors, sequences present in both subsets at a frequency ratio below 5:1 were removed. CDR3 nucleotide sequences shared between donor and recipient were removed because the origin of such sequences could not be assigned. To count as alloreactive, a clone needed at least 2-fold expansion over unstimulated cells and a minimum CFSE-low frequency of 0.002% (template counts) or 0.001% (read counts). Clones were considered mappable if detected in sequenced pre-transplant spleen, lymph node, or MLR CFSE-low populations of the donor or recipient. The cumulative frequency of alloreactive clones was calculated as a percentage of all sequences, weighted by copy number. TCRdb mirrors the immuneACCESS table, restricted to in-frame sequences. Some clones are absent from its copies; in checked studies, under half trace to an unresolved V gene, and the reason for the others is unknown. For V, J and clone size, that table is used; D and trimming come from the DNA. The table for this sample lists 90,000 to 100,000 clones; roughly 90% of them were counted only once. The top ten clonotypes cover 0.4% to 0.5% of the sample.

The sequencing here drew on unstimulated CD8+ T cells sorted from spleen or lymph node cells, taken before intestinal transplant. The chain is assembled from TRBV30 and TRBJ2-7; TRBD1 is perhaps the D gene, given 5 matching bases. This TCR was sampled from a human donor who received an intestinal transplant. The sequenced DNA is TGTGCCTGGAGTGCCGATACAGGATTTTACGAGCAGTACTTC. The resulting protein is CAWSADTGFYEQYF.